The T cell receptor beta chain described here comes from a study of human T cells and chemical hapten exposure. Turning to the study itself: Slight volume differences across pooled libraries mainly accounted for varying per-sample TCR yields.

CDR3 length: 15 amino acids. V dropped 2 bases and J dropped 5; count of bases not matched to a gene: 9. Germline V gene data show CDR1 as SGHKS and CDR2 as YYEKEE (reference sequence). Specified time point: pre-sensitization, week 0. Documented treatment: therapeutic diphenylcyclopropenone sensitization with weekly scalp DPC. Extraction yielded total RNA from whole blood (unfractionated). Single cDNA molecules in the library carried unique molecular identifiers attached during preparation. Source study methods: A typical sample had approximately 93,000 TCRs, with about 23,224 to 700,000 overall. TCRdb reanalysed the RACE reads using MiXCR and keeps one entry per CDR3 protein. The V and J calls shown here were made by TCRdb, not taken from the authors' results. This table holds some 57,000 distinct CDR3 sequences, roughly 10% found once.

The sequencing here drew on whole blood, taken in connection with sensitization to the hapten diphenylcyclopropenone (DPC). This chain links TRBV5-5 with TRBJ2-7, with 8 nucleotides matching TRBD2. The TCR comes from a woman younger than 45 with alopecia areata. Some clones in this sample may be carry-over from other donors' samples. The CDR3 region has the DNA TGTGCCAGCAGCTTCCCCCCCGGGGGGGCCGACGAGCAGTACTTC. As protein: CASSFPPGGADEQYF.